This T cell receptor beta chain was retrieved from a study of blood T cell repertoires in COVID-19. Assay used: immunoSEQ multiplex PCR; TCRdb lists only in-frame clones, some missing. The sample has more than 150,000 clones, over 75% seen once. This CDR3 region has 15 residues. The junction had 8 bases not matched to a gene; V was cut back by 5 bases and J by 6 bases. Germline CDR1 reads KGHDR; CDR2 reads SFDVKD. The sequenced sample consisted of PBMCs or T cells enriched from blood (not recorded which). This receptor was identified in a woman between 45 and 65 years old who had recovered from COVID-19. The chain combines TRBV24-1 with TRBJ2-1; 8 bases are a match to TRBD1. DNA for the CDR3: TGTGCCACCAGTGTCGCGACAGGGGTCCGCAATGAGCAGTTCTTC. It specifies CATSVATGVRNEQFF.